These 22 T cell receptor beta chains came from one sample sequenced in a study of blood T cell repertoires in COVID-19. Data came from immunoSEQ multiplex PCR; TCRdb stores just in-frame clones and leaves some out. The profile covers 35,000 to 45,000 clones, with approximately 85% appearing a single time and around 25% taken by the ten largest. The sequenced material came from peripheral blood. These receptors were collected from a man in his 70s with acute or convalescent COVID-19.

This clone was seen a handful of times. The chain uses TRBV4-2 and TRBJ2-2; 11 bases are shared with TRBD1. Germline-derived CDR1 and CDR2 are LGHNA and YNFKEQ. The CDR3 has 17 residues. The trim removed 1 base at V and 4 bases at J, leaving 5 bases unmatched. The CDR3 here is CASSQGRGTGGTGELFF. In DNA, the CDR3 is TGTGCCAGCAGCCAAGGGCGGGGGACAGGGGGCACCGGGGAGCTGTTTTTT.

This clone showed up just once. The J gene is TRBJ1-5, the V gene TRBV2; D ambiguous. V dropped 1 base and J dropped 7 bases, with 11 bases sitting between them. Germline V gene sequence: CDR1 SNHLY, CDR2 FYNNEI. The CDR3 spans 14 residues. CDR3 in amino acids: CASSEGRGSQPQHF. In DNA, the CDR3 is TGTGCCAGCAGTGAAGGGCGGGGATCCCAGCCCCAGCATTTT.

V and J are TRBV10-3 and TRBJ1-5; 7 bases line up with TRBD1. The CDR3 is made up of 15 amino acids. The germline V gene encodes CDR1 ENHRY and CDR2 SYGVKD. Unmatched junction bases numbered 4, after V lost 2 bases and J lost 3 bases. In DNA, the CDR3 is TGTGCCATCAGTGAGCAGACAGGGAACAATCAGCCCCAGCATTTT. As protein: CAISEQTGNNQPQHF.

The chain employs TRBV7-3 and TRBJ2-1; TRBD2 is a possible D gene (6 bases). Germline assignment: CDR1 SGHTA and CDR2 FQGTGA. Trimming left V 0 bases short and J 6 bases short, with 9 bases between. The CDR3 is 14 residues long. CDR3 residues: CASSLTGGVNEQFF. CDR3 sequence (DNA): TGTGCCAGCAGCTTAACGGGGGGTGTCAATGAGCAGTTCTTC.

The genes are TRBV9 and TRBJ2-1, with TRBD2 identical over 11 bases. CDR1 SGDLS and CDR2 YYNGEE come from the germline V gene. Germline trimming cut 6 bases from V and 4 bases from J; bases unmatched to any gene: 6. The CDR3 totals 15 residues. The CDR3 here is CASTSSGRQYNEQFF. The CDR3 nucleotides read TGTGCCAGCACCTCTAGCGGGAGGCAATACAATGAGCAGTTCTTC.

The chain carries TRBV28 and TRBJ2-7; the match to TRBD2 covers 7 bases. Germline V gene sequence: CDR1 MDHEN, CDR2 SYDVKM. The length of the CDR3 is 14 residues. The V gene end was trimmed by 6 bases and the J gene end by 7 bases; junction bases not matched to a gene: 12. This CDR3 reads CASRTGTTLGEQYF. The DNA for the CDR3 is TGTGCCAGCAGGACCGGGACTACCCTGGGGGAGCAGTACTTC.

J is TRBJ1-2 and V is TRBV11-2; 7 bases agree with TRBD1. V lost 0 bases and J lost 6; bases outside the gene matches: 4. The V gene's germline CDR1 is SGHAT and CDR2 FQNNGV. The CDR3 length is 14 residues. CDR3 nucleotides: TGTGCCAGCAGCTTAGATAGACAGGGCGATGGCTACACCTTC. It specifies CASSLDRQGDGYTF.

CDR3 bases: TGTGCCAGCAGCTTGGGGGGGCCTTATAGCAATCAGCCCCAGCATTTT. Translation: CASSLGGPYSNQPQHF. The rearrangement links TRBV5-6 to TRBJ1-5, with TRBD1 as a possible D gene (6 bases). Trimming left V 0 bases short and J 0 bases short, with 10 bases between. This CDR3 has 16 residues. Germline V gene data show CDR1 as SGHDT and CDR2 as YYEEEE.

Of note for this clone: The CDR3 ends on some other residue instead of the conserved phenylalanine or tryptophan, so this is likely a read error. This sequence joins TRBV2 and TRBJ1-2; 10 positions agree with TRBD1. The trim removed 11 bases at V and 6 bases at J, leaving 15 bases unmatched. The CDR3 loop spans 15 amino acids. Germline lookup yields CDR1 SNHLY and CDR2 FYNNEI. The CDR3 here is CAQQSSPGQGNGYTL. CDR3 nucleotide sequence: TGTGCCCAGCAGAGTTCCCCGGGACAGGGGAATGGCTACACCCTC.

The chain couples TRBV3-1 (or the pseudogene TRBV3-2) to TRBJ1-2; the match to TRBD1 covers 8 bases. The CDR3 is 13 residues long. The junction had 8 bases not matched to a gene; V was cut back by 10 bases and J by 4 bases. Looked up from germline, CDR1 is LGHDT and CDR2 is YNNKEL (reference sequence). For the CDR3, the DNA is TGTGCCACCGGACAGGGCCGGGTCTATGGCTACACCTTC. Translating it yields CATGQGRVYGYTF.

This rearrangement joins TRBV2 to TRBJ1-2, with TRBD1 as a possible D gene (6 bases). V gave up 4 bases and J gave up 6 bases, with 12 bases separating them. The CDR3 loop spans 13 amino acids. Germline V lookup: CDR1 SNHLY, CDR2 FYNNEI. The CDR3 DNA reads TGTGCCAGCAGTGTTCGACAGGCGGATGGCTACACCTTC. Translated: CASSVRQADGYTF.

This clone was counted a few times. The chain couples TRBV4-1 to TRBJ2-7; 13 nucleotides line up with TRBD2. The CDR3 is 17 amino acids. V dropped 0 bases and J dropped 4; count of bases not matched to a gene: 6. In germline, CDR1 is MGHRA, CDR2 YSYEKL. The CDR3 DNA reads TGCGCCAGCAGCCAAGAGGAGACTAGCGGGAGGTGGTACGAGCAGTACTTC. It specifies CASSQEETSGRWYEQYF.

The V and J genes are TRBV2 and TRBJ2-3; 7 bases align to TRBD1. The germline gives CDR1 SNHLY, CDR2 FYNNEI. The CDR3 has 14 residues. Losses at the gene ends were 3 bases for V and 2 bases for J; bases not matched to a gene: 2. The CDR3 loop is CASSDRGSTDTQYF. The DNA of the CDR3 is TGTGCCAGCAGTGACAGGGGGTCCACAGATACGCAGTATTTT.

The chain uses TRBV21-1 and TRBJ2-1; the D call in the table, TRBD2, was not verified against the DNA. TRBV21-1 is designated a pseudogene. The CDR3 totals 17 residues. DNA of the CDR3: TGTGCCAGCAGCAAAGCGCAAGTGGGAGTCCCCGGTAATGAGCAGTTCTTC. Amino acid sequence: CASSKAQVGVPGNEQFF.

The genes are TRBV7-9 and TRBJ1-3; 7 bases are shared with TRBD1. V gave up 5 bases and J gave up 4 bases; unmatched junction bases: 5. This CDR3 contains 14 residues. Germline V lookup: CDR1 SEHNR, CDR2 FQNEAQ (reference sequence). CDR3 sequence (DNA): TGTGCCAGCAGCCAGACAGGGTCCGGAAACACCATATATTTT. Translation: CASSQTGSGNTIYF. The full variable domain, completed using reference TRBV7-9 and TRBJ1-3, is DTGVSQNPRHKITKRGQNVTFRCDPISEHNRLYWYRQTLGQGPEFLTYFQNEAQLEKSRLLSDRFSAERPKGSFSTLEIQRTEQGDSAMYLCASSQTGSGNTIYFGEGSWLTVV.

The CDR3 coding sequence is TGTGCCAGCAGCCGGGACGGGAGGGACTACGAGCAGTACTTC. Its protein product is CASSRDGRDYEQYF. This rearrangement joins TRBV6-2 or TRBV6-3 to TRBJ2-7; 8 bases line up with TRBD2. Germline V lookup: CDR1 MNHEY, CDR2 SVGEGT. The length of the CDR3 is 14 residues. Unmatched junction bases numbered 7, after V lost 6 bases and J lost 3 bases.

The chain is built from TRBV29-1 and TRBJ1-1; 7 bases agree with TRBD1. The CDR3 consists of 13 residues. The V gene's germline CDR1 is SQVTM and CDR2 ANQGSEA. V shed 7 bases and J 4 bases; nucleotides not matched to a gene: 9. The CDR3 DNA reads as TGCAGCGCTGGACAGGCGCTAGCCACTGAAGCTTTCTTT. It specifies CSAGQALATEAFF.

This chain connects TRBV28 to TRBJ2-7; weak D call: TRBD1 (6 bases). With 6 bases removed from V and 2 bases from J, the gap between germline ends came to 11 bases. CDR3 length equals 13 residues. Germline lookup yields CDR1 MDHEN and CDR2 SYDVKM. The CDR3 sequence is CASRRDNPYEQYF. The CDR3 region has the DNA TGTGCCAGCAGACGGGACAACCCCTACGAGCAGTACTTC.

This clone was observed a handful of times. V and J are TRBV5-1 and TRBJ2-1, with TRBD2 identical over 7 bases. This CDR3 region has 15 residues. Germline trimming cut 4 bases from V and 5 bases from J; bases unmatched to any gene: 9. The germline V gene encodes CDR1 SGHRS and CDR2 YFSETQ. This CDR3 reads CASSPRVAGNNEQFF. The CDR3 bases are TGCGCCAGCAGCCCTCGGGTAGCGGGTAACAATGAGCAGTTCTTC.

The genes are TRBV9 and TRBJ2-3, with 10 bases fitting TRBD2. Trimming removed 2 bases from V and 4 bases from J; junction bases left unmatched: 4. The CDR3 contains 15 residues. Germline-derived CDR1 and CDR2 are SGDLS and YYNGEE. CDR3 sequence: CASSVRLAGSDTQYF. DNA of the CDR3: TGTGCCAGCAGCGTGCGACTAGCGGGCTCAGATACGCAGTATTTT.

The chain couples TRBV14 to TRBJ2-1; 9 bases agree with TRBD2. This CDR3 spans 22 amino acids. The J segment lost 0 bases and the V segment lost 0 bases, leaving 18 bases of the junction unmatched. The germline V gene encodes CDR1 SGHDN and CDR2 FVKESK. CDR3 protein: CASSQDLGLALRGDNSYNEQFF. DNA of the CDR3: TGTGCCAGCAGCCAAGATCTGGGACTAGCCCTCCGCGGCGACAACTCCTACAATGAGCAGTTCTTC.

This chain joins TRBV21-1 and TRBJ1-1; the table's D call TRBD1 went unverified against the DNA. TRBV21-1 constitutes a pseudogene. CDR3 size: 15 residues. The DNA for the CDR3 is TGTGCCAGCAAGGACAGGGGGTTCCTGAACACTGAAGCTTTCTTT. This codes for CASKDRGFLNTEAFF.